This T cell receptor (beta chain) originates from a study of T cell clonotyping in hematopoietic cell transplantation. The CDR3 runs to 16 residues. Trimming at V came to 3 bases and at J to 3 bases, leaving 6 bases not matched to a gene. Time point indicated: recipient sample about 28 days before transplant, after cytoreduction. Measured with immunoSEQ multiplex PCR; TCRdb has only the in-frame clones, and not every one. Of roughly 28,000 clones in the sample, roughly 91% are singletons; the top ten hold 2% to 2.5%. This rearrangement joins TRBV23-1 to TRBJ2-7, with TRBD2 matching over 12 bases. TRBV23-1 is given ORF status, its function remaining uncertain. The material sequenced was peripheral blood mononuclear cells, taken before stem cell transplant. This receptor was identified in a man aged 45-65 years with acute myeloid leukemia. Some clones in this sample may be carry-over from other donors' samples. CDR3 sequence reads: CASSHYLAGGCYEQYF. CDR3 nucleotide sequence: TGCGCCAGCAGTCATTACCTAGCGGGGGGGTGCTACGAGCAGTACTTC.